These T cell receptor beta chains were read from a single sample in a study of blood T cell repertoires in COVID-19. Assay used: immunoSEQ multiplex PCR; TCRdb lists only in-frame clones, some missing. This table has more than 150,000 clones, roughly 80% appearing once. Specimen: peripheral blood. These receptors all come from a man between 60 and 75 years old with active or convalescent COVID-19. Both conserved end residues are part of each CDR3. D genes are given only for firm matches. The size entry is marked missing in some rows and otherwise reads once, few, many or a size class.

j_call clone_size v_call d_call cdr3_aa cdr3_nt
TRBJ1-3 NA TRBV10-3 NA CAISAGQGNTIYF TGTGCCATCAGTGCAGGGCAGGGAAACACCATATATTTT
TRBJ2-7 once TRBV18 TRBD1 CASSPPGQGPWEQYF TGTGCCAGCTCACCTCCGGGACAGGGTCCCTGGGAGCAGTACTTC
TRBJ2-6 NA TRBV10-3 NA CAISESTGHSGANVLTF TGTGCCATCAGTGAGTCAACAGGGCACTCTGGGGCCAACGTCCTGACTTTC
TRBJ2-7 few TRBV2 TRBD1 CASMSGQGADEQYF TGTGCCAGCATGTCTGGACAGGGGGCGGACGAGCAGTACTTC
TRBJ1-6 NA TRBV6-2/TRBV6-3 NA CASSDRDTDSPLHF TGTGCCAGCAGTGACCGGGACACCGATTCACCCCTCCACTTT
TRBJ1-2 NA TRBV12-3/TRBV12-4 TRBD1 CASSRTGYGYTF TGTGCCAGCAGCCGGACAGGGTACGGCTACACCTTC
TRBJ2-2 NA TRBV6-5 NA CASSLSGSSGELFF TGTGCCAGCAGTTTATCAGGGTCCAGCGGGGAGCTGTTTTTT
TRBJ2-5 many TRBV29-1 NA CSVETGFRETQYF TGCAGCGTTGAAACAGGGTTTAGAGAGACCCAGTACTTC
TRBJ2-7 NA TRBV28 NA CASSLGRTAYEQYF TGTGCCAGCAGTTTGGGGAGGACCGCTTACGAGCAGTACTTC
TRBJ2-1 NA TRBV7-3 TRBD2 CASSSLREREAPFGSYNEQFF TGTGCCAGCAGCTCCCTTCGAGAGCGGGAGGCCCCTTTCGGTTCCTACAATGAGCAGTTCTTC
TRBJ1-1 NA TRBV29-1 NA CSVRTGTEAFF TGCAGCGTCCGGACTGGGACTGAAGCTTTCTTT
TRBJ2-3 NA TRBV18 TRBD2 CASSPGGTSGSDTQYF TGTGCCAGCTCCCCCGGAGGGACTAGCGGGAGCGATACGCAGTATTTT
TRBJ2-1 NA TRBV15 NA CATSISRSNEQFF TGTGCCACCAGCATATCGCGGTCCAATGAGCAGTTCTTC
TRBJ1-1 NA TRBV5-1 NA CASSLEGMNTEAFF TGCGCCAGCAGCTTGGAGGGGATGAACACTGAAGCTTTCTTT